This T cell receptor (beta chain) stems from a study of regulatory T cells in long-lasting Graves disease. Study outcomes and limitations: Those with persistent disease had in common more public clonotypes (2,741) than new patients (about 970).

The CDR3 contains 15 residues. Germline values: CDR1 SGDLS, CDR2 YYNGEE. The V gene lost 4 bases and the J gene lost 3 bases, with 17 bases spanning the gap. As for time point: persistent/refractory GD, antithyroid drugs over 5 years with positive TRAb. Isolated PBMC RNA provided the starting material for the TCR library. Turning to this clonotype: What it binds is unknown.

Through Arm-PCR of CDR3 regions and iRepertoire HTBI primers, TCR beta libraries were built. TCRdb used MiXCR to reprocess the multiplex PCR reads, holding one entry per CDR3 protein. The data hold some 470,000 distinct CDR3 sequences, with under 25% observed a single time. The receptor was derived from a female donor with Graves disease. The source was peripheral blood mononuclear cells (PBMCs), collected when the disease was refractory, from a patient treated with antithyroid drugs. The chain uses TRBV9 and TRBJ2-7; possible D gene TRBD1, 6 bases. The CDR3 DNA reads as TGTGCCAGCAGCATACAATCGGGACAAAGCTACGAGCAGTACTTC. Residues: CASSIQSGQSYEQYF.